This TCR beta chain was captured by sequencing in a study of OX40 agonist ivuxolimab in advanced cancers. Germline assignment: CDR1 MNHNY and CDR2 SVGAGI (reference sequence). V lost 6 bases and J lost 1, with 9 bases in between. The CDR3 is made up of 13 amino acids. The study's findings and limits: Blood T cells, both CD4+ and CD8+, expanded clonally by week 6 at 0.1 to 3.0 mg/kg.

Assay: immunoSEQ multiplex PCR; the TCRdb copy retains only in-frame clones and omits some. The sample yields approximately 160,000 clones, around 94% seen once. On this clone: What it binds is not known.

Source: CD4+ or CD8+ T cells sorted from blood, taken in a trial of the OX40 agonist ivuxolimab. The source of this sequence is an adult with an advanced solid tumor such as melanoma, head and neck, liver or kidney cancer. The genes are TRBV6-6 and TRBJ1-1; possibly TRBD1 for D (5 bases). CDR3 sequence: CASRSQGNTEAFF. DNA for the CDR3: TGTGCCAGCAGATCTCAGGGGAACACTGAAGCTTTCTTT.